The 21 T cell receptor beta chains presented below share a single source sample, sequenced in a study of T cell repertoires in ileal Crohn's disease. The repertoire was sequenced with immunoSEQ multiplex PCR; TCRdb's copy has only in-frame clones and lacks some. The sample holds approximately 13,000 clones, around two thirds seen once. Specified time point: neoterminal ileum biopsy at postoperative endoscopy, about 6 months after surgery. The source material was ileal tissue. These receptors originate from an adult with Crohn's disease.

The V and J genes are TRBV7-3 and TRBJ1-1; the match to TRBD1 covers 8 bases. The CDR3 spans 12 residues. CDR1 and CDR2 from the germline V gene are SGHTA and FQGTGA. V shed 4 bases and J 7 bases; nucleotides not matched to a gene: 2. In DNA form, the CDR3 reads TGTGCCAGCAGCTACGGGACAGGTGAAGCTTTCTTT. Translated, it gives CASSYGTGEAFF.

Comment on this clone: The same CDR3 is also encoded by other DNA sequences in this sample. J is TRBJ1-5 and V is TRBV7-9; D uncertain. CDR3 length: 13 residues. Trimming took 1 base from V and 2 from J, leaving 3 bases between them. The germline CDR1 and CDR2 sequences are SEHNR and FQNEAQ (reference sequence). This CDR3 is CASSLDGNQPQHF. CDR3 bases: TGTGCCAGCAGCTTAGATGGCAATCAGCCCCAGCATTTT.

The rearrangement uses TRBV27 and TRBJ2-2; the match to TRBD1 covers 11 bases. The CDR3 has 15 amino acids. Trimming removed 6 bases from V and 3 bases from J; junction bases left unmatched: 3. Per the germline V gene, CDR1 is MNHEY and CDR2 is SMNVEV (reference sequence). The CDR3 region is CASRDRGRDTGELFF. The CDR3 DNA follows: TGTGCCAGCAGGGACAGGGGGCGAGACACCGGGGAGCTGTTTTTT.

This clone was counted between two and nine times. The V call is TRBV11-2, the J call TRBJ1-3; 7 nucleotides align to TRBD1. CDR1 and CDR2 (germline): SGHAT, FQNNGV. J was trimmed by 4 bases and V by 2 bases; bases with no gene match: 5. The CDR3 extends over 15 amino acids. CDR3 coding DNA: TGTGCCAGCAGCTTAAAGGGGGCGGAAGGAAACACCATATATTTT. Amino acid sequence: CASSLKGAEGNTIYF.

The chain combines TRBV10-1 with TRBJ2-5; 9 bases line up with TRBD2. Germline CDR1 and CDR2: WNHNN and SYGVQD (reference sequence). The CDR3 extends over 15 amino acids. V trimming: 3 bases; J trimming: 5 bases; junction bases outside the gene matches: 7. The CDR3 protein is CASSDQRGAGETQYF. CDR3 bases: TGCGCCAGCAGTGACCAGCGGGGGGCCGGGGAGACCCAGTACTTC.

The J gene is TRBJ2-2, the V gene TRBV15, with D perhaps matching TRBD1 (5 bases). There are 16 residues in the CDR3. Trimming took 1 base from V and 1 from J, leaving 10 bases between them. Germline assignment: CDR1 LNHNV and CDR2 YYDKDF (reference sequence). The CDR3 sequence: CATSRGRGQNTGELFF. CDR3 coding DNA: TGTGCCACCAGCAGAGGACGAGGACAGAACACCGGGGAGCTGTTTTTT.

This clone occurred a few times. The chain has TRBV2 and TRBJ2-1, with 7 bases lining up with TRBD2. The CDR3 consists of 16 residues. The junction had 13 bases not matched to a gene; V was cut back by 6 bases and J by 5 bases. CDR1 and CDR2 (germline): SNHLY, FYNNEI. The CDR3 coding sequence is TGTGCCAGCAGCTCTAGACTAGCACTCTTGGACAATGAGCAGTTCTTC. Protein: CASSSRLALLDNEQFF.

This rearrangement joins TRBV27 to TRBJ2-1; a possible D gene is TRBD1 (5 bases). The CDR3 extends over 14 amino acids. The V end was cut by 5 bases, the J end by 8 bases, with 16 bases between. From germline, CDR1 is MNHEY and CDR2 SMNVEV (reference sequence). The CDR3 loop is CASSKQVSRDEQFF. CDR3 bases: TGTGCCAGCAGTAAACAGGTATCTAGGGATGAGCAGTTCTTC.

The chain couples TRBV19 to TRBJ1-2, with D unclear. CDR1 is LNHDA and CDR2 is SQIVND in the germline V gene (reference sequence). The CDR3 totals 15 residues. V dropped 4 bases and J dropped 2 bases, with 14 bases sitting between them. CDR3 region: CASSTSFRKNYGYTF. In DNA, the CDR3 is TGTGCCAGTAGTACTAGTTTCCGAAAAAACTATGGCTACACCTTC.

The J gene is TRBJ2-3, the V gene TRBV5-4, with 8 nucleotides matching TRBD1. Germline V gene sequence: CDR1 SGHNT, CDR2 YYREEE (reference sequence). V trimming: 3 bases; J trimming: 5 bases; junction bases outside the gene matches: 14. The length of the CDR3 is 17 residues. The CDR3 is CASSSPRGRGQQDTQYF. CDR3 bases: TGTGCCAGCAGCTCCCCCCGGGGCAGGGGGCAGCAAGATACGCAGTATTTT.

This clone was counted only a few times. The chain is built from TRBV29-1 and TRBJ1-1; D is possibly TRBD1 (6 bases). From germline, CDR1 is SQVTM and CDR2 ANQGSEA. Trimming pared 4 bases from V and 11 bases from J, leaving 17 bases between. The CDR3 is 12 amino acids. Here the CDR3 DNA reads TGCAGCGTTGTCGAAGGGGGGGGAGGCGCTTTCTTT. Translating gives CSVVEGGGGAFF.

The CDR3 sequence: CAISPPGTGANYGYTF. The CDR3 DNA reads TGTGCCATCAGTCCCCCGGGGACGGGCGCTAACTATGGCTACACCTTC. The rearrangement links TRBV10-3 to TRBJ1-2; possible D gene TRBD1, 5 bases. Trimming shortened V by 5 bases and J by 0 bases, and 16 bases separated the two germline ends. CDR1 is ENHRY and CDR2 is SYGVKD in the germline V gene. The CDR3 loop spans 16 amino acids.

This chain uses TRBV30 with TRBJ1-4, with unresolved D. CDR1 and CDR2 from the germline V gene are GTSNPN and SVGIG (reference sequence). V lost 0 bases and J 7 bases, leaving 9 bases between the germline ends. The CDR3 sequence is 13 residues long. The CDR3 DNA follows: TGTGCCTGGAGTGTACAAGGTTCTGAAAAACTGTTTTTT. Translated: CAWSVQGSEKLFF.

The CDR3 protein is CAGPGGPQLFYEQYF. CDR3 nucleotide sequence: TGTGCCGGGCCCGGTGGGCCGCAACTTTTCTACGAGCAGTACTTC. The chain carries TRBV11-3 and TRBJ2-7, with no clear D. The V gene lost 11 bases and the J gene lost 3 bases, with 23 bases spanning the gap. Germline V CDR1 and CDR2: SGHNT, YENEEA. The CDR3 spans 15 residues.

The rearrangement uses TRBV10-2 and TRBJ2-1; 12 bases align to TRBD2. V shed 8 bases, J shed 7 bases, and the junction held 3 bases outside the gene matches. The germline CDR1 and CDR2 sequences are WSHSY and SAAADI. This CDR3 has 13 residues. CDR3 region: CASRLAGENEQFF. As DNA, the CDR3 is TGCGCCAGCCGACTAGCGGGGGAAAATGAGCAGTTCTTC.

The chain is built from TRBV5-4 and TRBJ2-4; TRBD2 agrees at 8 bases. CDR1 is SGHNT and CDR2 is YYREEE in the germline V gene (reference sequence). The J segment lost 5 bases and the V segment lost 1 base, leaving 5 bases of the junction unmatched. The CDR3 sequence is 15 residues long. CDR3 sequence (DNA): TGTGCCAGCAGCTTGTTAGCGGGGAACCAAAACATTCAGTACTTC. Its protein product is CASSLLAGNQNIQYF.

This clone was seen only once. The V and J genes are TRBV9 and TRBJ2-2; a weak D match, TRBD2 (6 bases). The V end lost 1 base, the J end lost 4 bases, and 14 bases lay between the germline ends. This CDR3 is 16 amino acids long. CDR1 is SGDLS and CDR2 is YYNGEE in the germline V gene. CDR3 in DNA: TGTGCCAGCAGCGTAAGGGCGGGGTCCCCCACCGGGGAGCTGTTTTTT. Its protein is CASSVRAGSPTGELFF.

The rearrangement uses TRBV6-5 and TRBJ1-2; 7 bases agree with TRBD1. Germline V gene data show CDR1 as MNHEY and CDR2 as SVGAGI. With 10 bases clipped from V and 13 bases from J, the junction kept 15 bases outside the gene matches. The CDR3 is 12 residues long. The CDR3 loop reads CATLGRRGQLTF. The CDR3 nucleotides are TGTGCCACCCTGGGGAGGAGGGGGCAGCTCACCTTC.

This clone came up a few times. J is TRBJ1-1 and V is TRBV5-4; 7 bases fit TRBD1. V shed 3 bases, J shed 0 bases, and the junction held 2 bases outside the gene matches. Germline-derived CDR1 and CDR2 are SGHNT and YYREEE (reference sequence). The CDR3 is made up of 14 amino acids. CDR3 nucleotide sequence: TGTGCCAGCAGCTCAGACAGGGTGAACACTGAAGCTTTCTTT. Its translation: CASSSDRVNTEAFF.

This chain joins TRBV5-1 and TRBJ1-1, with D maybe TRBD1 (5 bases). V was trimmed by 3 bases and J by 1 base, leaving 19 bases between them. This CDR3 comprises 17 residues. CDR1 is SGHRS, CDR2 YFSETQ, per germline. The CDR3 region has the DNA TGCGCCAGCAGCTCCGGTGGTCCAGGGAGAGGGAACACTGAAGCTTTCTTT. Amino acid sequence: CASSSGGPGRGNTEAFF.

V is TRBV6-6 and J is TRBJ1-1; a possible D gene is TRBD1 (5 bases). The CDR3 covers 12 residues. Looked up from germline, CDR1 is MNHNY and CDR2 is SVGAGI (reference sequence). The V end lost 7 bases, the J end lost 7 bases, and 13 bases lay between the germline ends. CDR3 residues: CASISNGGEAFF. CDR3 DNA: TGTGCCAGCATTAGTAATGGGGGTGAAGCTTTCTTT.